What follows describes a single T cell receptor beta chain. As handled by the study authors: Reference gene primer amplification yielded estimated nucleated cell counts. Libraries were prepared by immunoSEQ multiplex PCR; TCRdb keeps only in-frame clonotypes and omits some of them. The V and J calls and the clone size are those of that table, but D and trimming were determined from the DNA. This sample yields around 500,000 clones, of which roughly 88% are seen a single time; about 1.7% belongs to the top ten. From germline, CDR1 is SQVTM and CDR2 ANQGSEA. V was clipped by 5 bases and J by 2 bases, with 12 bases between them. This CDR3 comprises 13 residues. The sample is drawn from a study of blood T cell repertoires in COVID-19. About the study: Acute and convalescent COVID-19 samples came from the United States, Italy and Spain.

Enrolled through a virtual design, the participants were between roughly 18 and 100 years of age and came from roughly 22 US areas. Categorization into cohorts depended on clinical history that participants reported. J is TRBJ1-1 and V is TRBV29-1; D ambiguous. The specimen was PBMCs or T cells enriched from blood (not recorded which). The sequence derives from a woman aged 40 to 49 who had recovered from COVID-19. DNA of the CDR3: TGCAGCGTTCCCAGAGGAGCAAACACTGAAGCTTTCTTT. Translating it yields CSVPRGANTEAFF.